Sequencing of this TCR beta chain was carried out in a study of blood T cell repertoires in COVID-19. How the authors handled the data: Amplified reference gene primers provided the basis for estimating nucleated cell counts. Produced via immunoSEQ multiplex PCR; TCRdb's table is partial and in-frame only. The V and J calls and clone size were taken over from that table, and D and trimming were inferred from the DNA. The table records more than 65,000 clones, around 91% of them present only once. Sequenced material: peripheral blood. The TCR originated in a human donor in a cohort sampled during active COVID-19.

The CDR3 protein is CASSLAGGDSPLHF. CDR3 bases: TGCGCCAGCAGCTTGGCCGGCGGAGATTCACCCCTCCACTTT. This chain connects TRBV5-1 to TRBJ1-6; D gene unclear. This CDR3 is 14 amino acids long. CDR1 and CDR2 (germline): SGHRS, YFSETQ. V lost 0 bases, J lost 8 bases, and 9 bases lay in between.